This T cell receptor (beta chain) was captured by sequencing in a study of blood T cells in healthy people across ages. General study results and limits: Long-lived and aged donors differed, with more naive CD4+ cells and higher diversity in the long-lived.

The CDR3 has 19 amino acids. Germline V gives CDR1 SEHNR, CDR2 FQNEAQ (reference sequence). The sample providers were healthy Caucasian people from Russia, aged about 6 to 90. Then a second PCR, running roughly 7 to 11 cycles, was carried out with a sample-barcoded 5' primer and a J-beta primer mix. TCRdb itself ran the 5' RACE reads through MiXCR, one entry per CDR3 protein. The table shows roughly 1,800,000 distinct CDR3 sequences, with about 50% occurring only once. For this clonotype: Its antigen is currently unknown.

The genes are TRBV7-9 and TRBJ2-4, with D possibly TRBD1 on 5 matching bases. TRBJ2-7 matches the DNA end more closely, so the J call is doubtful. The clonotype comes from a woman in her forties in good health. Sequencing used blood. The CDR3 DNA reads as TGTGCCAGCAGCCTCCCGCCGGATTTGGGCAGGGCCGACCTCTACGAGCAGTACTTC. Its translation: CASSLPPDLGRADLYEQYF.